What follows are 15 T cell receptor beta chains derived from one specimen sequenced in a study of cytomegalovirus exposure and HLA in healthy donors. It was with 60 Vbeta and 13 Jbeta primers that the PCR ran. Libraries were prepared by immunoSEQ multiplex PCR; TCRdb keeps only in-frame clonotypes and omits some of them. Found here are some 120,000 clones, approximately 80% of them singletons; the top ten hold roughly 4%. Sequencing input: PBMCs. Receptors originate from a human donor in good health.

The chain combines TRBV29-1 with TRBJ1-4; 7 nucleotides match TRBD1. V was clipped by 2 bases and J by 7 bases; unmatched bases: 7. Germline V gene lookup returns CDR1 SQVTM and CDR2 ANQGSEA. The CDR3 is 14 residues long. The chain's CDR3 is CSVENRGLGEKLFF. Written as DNA, the CDR3 is TGCAGCGTTGAAAACAGGGGTTTGGGTGAAAAACTGTTTTTT.

The chain uses TRBV5-1 and TRBJ2-2; 7 nucleotides agree with TRBD1. V gave up 4 bases and J gave up 6 bases; unmatched junction bases: 6. The CDR3 runs 14 residues. The germline V gene encodes CDR1 SGHRS and CDR2 YFSETQ. The CDR3 sequence is CASSPRTGAGELFF. The CDR3 DNA reads TGCGCCAGCAGCCCCAGGACAGGAGCCGGGGAGCTGTTTTTT.

CDR3 region: CASSSLRDRPYEQYF. The CDR3 coding sequence is TGTGCCAGCAGTTCACTCCGGGACAGACCCTACGAGCAGTACTTC. The genes are TRBV27 and TRBJ2-7; 7 nucleotides align to TRBD1. Unmatched junction bases numbered 8, after V lost 4 bases and J lost 2 bases. CDR3 length: 15 amino acids. Germline lookup yields CDR1 MNHEY and CDR2 SMNVEV (reference sequence).

This clone appeared a single time. This chain links TRBV19 with TRBJ2-3, with TRBD1 matching 9 bases. CDR1 and CDR2 (germline): LNHDA, SQIVND (reference sequence). The CDR3 extends over 16 amino acids. J was trimmed by 1 base and V by 5 bases; bases with no gene match: 7. This CDR3 is CASSQEQGAGTDTQYF. The CDR3 nucleotides are TGTGCCAGTAGTCAGGAACAGGGGGCTGGCACAGATACGCAGTATTTT.

The chain carries TRBV6-5 and TRBJ1-2; TRBD1 aligns across 7 bases. The CDR3 covers 14 residues. The V and J ends lost 6 bases and 3 bases, in that order; junction bases with no gene match: 7. CDR1 is MNHEY, CDR2 SVGAGI, per germline. The CDR3 sequence is CASSPGGTDYGYTF. CDR3 sequence (DNA): TGTGCCAGCAGCCCGGGGGGGACAGACTATGGCTACACCTTC.

CDR3 protein: CASSLLTSGIDEQFF. In DNA, the CDR3 is TGCGCCAGCAGCCTCCTGACTAGCGGGATTGATGAGCAGTTCTTC. The chain recombines TRBV5-1 with TRBJ2-1, with TRBD2 matching 11 bases. The V segment lost 4 bases and the J segment 8 bases; nucleotides outside the gene matches: 8. From germline, CDR1 is SGHRS and CDR2 YFSETQ. This CDR3 has 15 residues.

V and J are TRBV30 and TRBJ1-1; D might be TRBD1 (5 bases). CDR3 size: 10 residues. With 6 bases removed from V and 11 bases from J, the gap between germline ends came to 13 bases. The V gene's germline CDR1 is GTSNPN and CDR2 SVGIG (reference sequence). The CDR3 loop is CACSWGGAFF. CDR3 in DNA: TGTGCCTGCTCTTGGGGGGGGGCTTTCTTT. The full variable domain, its missing parts supplied by reference TRBV30 and TRBJ1-1, is SQTIHQWPATLVQPVGSPLSLECTVEGTSNPNLYWYRQAAGRGLQLLFYSVGIGQISSEVPQNLSASRPQDRQFILSSKKLLLSDSGFYLCACSWGGAFFGQGTRLTVV.

This clone appeared once. This rearrangement joins TRBV28 to TRBJ2-7; 7 nucleotides agree with TRBD1. The CDR3 totals 13 residues. With V trimmed by 7 bases and J by 7 bases, 10 bases remained unmatched. Per the germline V gene, CDR1 is MDHEN and CDR2 is SYDVKM. The CDR3 nucleotides are TGTGCCAGCATCTTGGGCAGGGGGAGTGAGCAGTACTTC. Protein sequence: CASILGRGSEQYF. The whole variable domain, remainder taken from reference TRBV28 and TRBJ2-7, is DVKVTQSSRYLVKRTGEKVFLECVQDMDHENMFWYRQDPGLGLRLIYFSYDVKMKEKGDIPEGYSVSREKKERFSLILESASTNQTSMYLCASILGRGSEQYFGPGTRLTVT.

The chain employs TRBV5-4 and TRBJ2-3, with a possible D match to TRBD2 (5 bases). Germline V gene data show CDR1 as SGHNT and CDR2 as YYREEE (reference sequence). Trimming stripped 4 bases from V and 4 bases from J, with 13 bases between. The CDR3 is made up of 14 amino acids. The CDR3 coding sequence is TGTGCCAGCAGCCCTGACGGGAAGTCAGATACGCAGTATTTT. Its protein is CASSPDGKSDTQYF.

This CDR3 is CASSPSSPDTQYF. CDR3 DNA sequence: TGTGCCAGCTCACCCTCTTCCCCGGATACGCAGTATTTT. V is TRBV18 and J is TRBJ2-3; unclear D gene. Germline loops: CDR1 KGHSH, CDR2 LQKENI. This CDR3 has 13 residues. Trimming removed 3 bases at V and 6 bases at J, with 10 bases between.

The chain has TRBV7-2 and TRBJ2-7; 12 bases agree with TRBD1. J lost 4 bases, V lost 9 bases, and 10 bases had no gene match. The CDR3 is made up of 15 amino acids. The germline gives CDR1 SGHTA, CDR2 FQGNSA. Written as DNA, the CDR3 is TGTGCCAGTAGGCTCGGGGGACAGGGGGCTTACGAGCAGTACTTC. It is translated as CASRLGGQGAYEQYF.

This clone was seen once. This rearrangement joins TRBV4-2 to TRBJ2-7; 9 nucleotides line up with TRBD2. Looked up from germline, CDR1 is LGHNA and CDR2 is YNFKEQ. The ends lost 0 bases at V and 0 bases at J; junction bases unmatched: 0. The CDR3 covers 15 residues. CDR3 in DNA: TGTGCCAGCAGCCAAGATAGCGGGAGCTCCTACGAGCAGTACTTC. Translating it yields CASSQDSGSSYEQYF.

This clone came up a few times. V usage is TRBV19 and J usage is TRBJ2-2; no reliable D call. The CDR3 has 12 amino acids. Germline CDR1 LNHDA, CDR2 SQIVND (reference sequence). Trimming stripped 5 bases from V and 6 bases from J, with 7 bases between. CDR3 amino acids: CASSPFPGELFF. The CDR3 region has the DNA TGTGCCAGTAGTCCCTTCCCCGGGGAGCTGTTTTTT.

The CDR3 loop reads CASSLLRLQGGNYGYTF. CDR3 coding DNA: TGTGCCAGCAGCTTACTTCGGCTACAGGGAGGGAACTATGGCTACACCTTC. The genes are TRBV7-2 and TRBJ1-2; possible D gene TRBD1, 6 bases. CDR1 SGHTA and CDR2 FQGNSA come from the germline V gene. V gave up 2 bases and J gave up 2 bases, with 18 bases separating them. The CDR3 is 17 amino acids.

The gene calls are TRBV11-2 and TRBJ2-5; 8 nucleotides align to TRBD2. The CDR3 loop spans 15 amino acids. The V and J ends lost 8 bases and 4 bases, in that order; junction bases with no gene match: 12. The germline CDR1 and CDR2 sequences are SGHAT and FQNNGV. The CDR3 coding sequence is TGTGCCAGCGGCACCGACGGGAGGGCCCTAGAGACCCAGTACTTC. It codes for CASGTDGRALETQYF.